These 25 T cell receptor beta chains were sequenced from one sample in a study of cytomegalovirus exposure and HLA in healthy donors. PCR primers comprised 60 Vbeta and 13 Jbeta primers. Data came from immunoSEQ multiplex PCR; TCRdb stores just in-frame clones and leaves some out. The sample records roughly 250,000 clones, 84% being singletons. The specimen sequenced was PBMCs. The source of these receptors is a middle-aged woman in good health and CMV-seropositive.

V usage is TRBV10-3 and J usage is TRBJ2-2; no definite D call. Germline values: CDR1 ENHRY, CDR2 SYGVKD. CDR3 length equals 16 residues. Trimming stripped 0 bases from V and 2 bases from J, with 10 bases between. The DNA for the CDR3 is TGTGCCATCAGTGAGTCGTCCCTGTTAAACACCGGGGAGCTGTTTTTT. Encoded protein: CAISESSLLNTGELFF.

V and J are TRBV5-1 and TRBJ1-2; 8 positions agree with TRBD1. Germline CDR1 reads SGHRS; CDR2 reads YFSETQ. V was clipped by 3 bases and J by 5 bases; unmatched bases: 9. The CDR3 consists of 15 residues. The CDR3, as DNA: TGCGCCAGCAGCTCCACTCGGGGACAGGAATATGGCTACACCTTC. Translation gives CASSSTRGQEYGYTF. Filled out from reference TRBV5-1 and TRBJ1-2, the complete variable domain reads KAGVTQTPRYLIKTRGQQVTLSCSPISGHRSVSWYQQTPGQGLQFLFEYFSETQRNKGNFPGRFSGRQFSNSRSEMNVSTLELGDSALYLCASSSTRGQEYGYTFGSGTRLTVV.

A few counts support this clone. The chain links TRBV7-3 to TRBJ2-2, with 7 bases fitting TRBD1. In germline, CDR1 is SGHTA, CDR2 FQGTGA. Trimming removed 5 bases from V and 2 bases from J; junction bases left unmatched: 8. The CDR3 covers 16 residues. CDR3 nucleotide sequence: TGTGCCAGCAGCCCAGACAGGGTGGTAAACACCGGGGAGCTGTTTTTT. Translated: CASSPDRVVNTGELFF.

The chain combines TRBV7-3 with TRBJ2-2; 8 bases agree with TRBD2. CDR1 and CDR2 from the germline V gene are SGHTA and FQGTGA. With V trimmed by 5 bases and J by 6 bases, 2 bases remained unmatched. This CDR3 contains 13 residues. CDR3: CASSEGLAGELFF. The CDR3 coding sequence is TGTGCCAGCAGCGAGGGACTAGCCGGGGAGCTGTTTTTT.

V usage is TRBV19 and J usage is TRBJ2-7; 8 bases fit TRBD1. The ends lost 5 bases at V and 3 bases at J; junction bases unmatched: 6. This CDR3 comprises 14 residues. Per the germline V gene, CDR1 is LNHDA and CDR2 is SQIVND (reference sequence). CDR3 sequence: CASSHGDRSYEQYF. The CDR3 nucleotides read TGTGCCAGTAGTCACGGGGACAGGAGCTACGAGCAGTACTTC. The variable domain in full, completed from reference TRBV19 and TRBJ2-7, reads DGGITQSPKYLFRKEGQNVTLSCEQNLNHDAMYWYRQDPGQGLRLIYYSQIVNDFQKGDIAEGYSVSREKKESFPLTVTSAQKNPTAFYLCASSHGDRSYEQYFGPGTRLTVT.

V usage is TRBV5-4 and J usage is TRBJ2-7; 10 nucleotides match TRBD2. The CDR3 spans 16 residues. The germline V gene encodes CDR1 SGHNT and CDR2 YYREEE (reference sequence). The J segment lost 5 bases and the V segment lost 2 bases, leaving 10 bases of the junction unmatched. The CDR3 spells CASSLPLAGAKDEQYF. DNA of the CDR3: TGTGCCAGCAGCTTACCCCTAGCGGGGGCTAAGGACGAGCAGTACTTC.

The chain recombines TRBV9 with TRBJ1-2; D is ambiguous. CDR3 length: 15 residues. Germline CDR1 reads SGDLS; CDR2 reads YYNGEE. The ends were cut back, 0 bases at V and 0 bases at J, with 9 bases in the middle. CDR3 coding DNA: TGTGCCAGCAGCGTAGCGTCACAGTCTAACTATGGCTACACCTTC. Its protein product is CASSVASQSNYGYTF.

This sequence joins TRBV5-6 and TRBJ2-4; D might be TRBD1 (6 bases). Trimming left V 7 bases short and J 0 bases short, with 20 bases between. Germline V gene data show CDR1 as SGHDT and CDR2 as YYEEEE. This CDR3 is built from 17 residues. DNA of the CDR3: TGTGCCAGCCACGCCCTCGGACAGTCCGTAGCCAAAAACATTCAGTACTTC. Its translation is CASHALGQSVAKNIQYF.

The V and J genes are TRBV2 and TRBJ2-7; 7 bases map to TRBD2. Germline CDR1 is SNHLY and CDR2 is FYNNEI. The trim removed 8 bases at V and 5 bases at J, leaving 9 bases unmatched. CDR3 size: 13 residues. The CDR3 bases are TGTGCCAGCGAGCTAGCGGTTTGGAACGAGCAGTACTTC. Translating it yields CASELAVWNEQYF.

This clone was seen once. The chain carries TRBV30 and TRBJ2-7; D gene unclear. CDR1 is GTSNPN and CDR2 is SVGIG in the germline V gene (reference sequence). V lost 2 bases, J lost 4 bases, and 9 bases lay in between. This CDR3 region has 12 residues. The CDR3 bases are TGTGCCTGGAGTCTCGGAGAATACGAGCAGTACTTC. It translates to CAWSLGEYEQYF.

This chain links TRBV28 with TRBJ1-1, with 11 nucleotides matching TRBD1. J lost 1 base, V lost 8 bases, and 9 bases had no gene match. Germline loops: CDR1 MDHEN, CDR2 SYDVKM. This CDR3 has 16 residues. CDR3 sequence (DNA): TGTGCCAGCGGTGGACAGGGGGCGTATGGGAACACTGAAGCTTTCTTT. Its protein is CASGGQGAYGNTEAFF.

The chain recombines TRBV27 with TRBJ2-2; D is perhaps TRBD1 (5 bases). Trimming removed 4 bases at V and 2 bases at J, with 14 bases between. The CDR3 is 16 amino acids. The V gene's germline CDR1 is MNHEY and CDR2 SMNVEV (reference sequence). The CDR3 DNA is TGTGCCAGCAGTTCGCCCCAGGGATTTAACACCGGGGAGCTGTTTTTT. Translated: CASSSPQGFNTGELFF.

This sequence joins TRBV6-4 and TRBJ2-3, with D hard to call. Trimming removed 8 bases at V and 5 bases at J, with 23 bases between. The CDR3 sequence is 16 residues long. Germline lookup yields CDR1 MRHNA and CDR2 SNTAGT. CDR3 nucleotide sequence: TGTGCCAGCTCGGAGAGGCCTCCTTTACGAGGAGATACGCAGTATTTT. This sequence encodes CASSERPPLRGDTQYF.

The chain carries TRBV27 and TRBJ2-7; 11 bases match TRBD2. CDR1 is MNHEY and CDR2 is SMNVEV in the germline V gene (reference sequence). The ends lost 7 bases at V and 6 bases at J; junction bases unmatched: 8. This CDR3 contains 14 residues. The CDR3 region has the DNA TGTGCCAGCACCCTACTAGCGGGAGCTTCCGAGCAGTACTTC. Protein sequence: CASTLLAGASEQYF.

This chain uses TRBV19 with TRBJ2-7; 7 nucleotides match TRBD2. Germline CDR1 LNHDA, CDR2 SQIVND (reference sequence). V was clipped by 7 bases and J by 6 bases; unmatched bases: 12. CDR3 length: 14 residues. The chain's CDR3 is CASTARRESVEQYF. DNA of the CDR3: TGTGCCAGTACCGCGCGGCGGGAGTCGGTCGAGCAGTACTTC. Drawing the rest from reference TRBV19 and TRBJ2-7, the complete variable domain is DGGITQSPKYLFRKEGQNVTLSCEQNLNHDAMYWYRQDPGQGLRLIYYSQIVNDFQKGDIAEGYSVSREKKESFPLTVTSAQKNPTAFYLCASTARRESVEQYFGPGTRLTVT.

The rearrangement links TRBV2 to TRBJ2-1; 10 nucleotides align to TRBD1. V lost 5 bases, J lost 9 bases, and 10 bases stayed unmatched. CDR1 SNHLY and CDR2 FYNNEI come from the germline V gene. This CDR3 is 15 amino acids long. CDR3: CASSPGTGAVGEQFF. CDR3 in DNA: TGTGCCAGCAGTCCCGGGACAGGGGCTGTTGGTGAGCAGTTCTTC.

The chain is built from TRBV9 and TRBJ2-7, with 9 bases lining up with TRBD2. With V trimmed by 4 bases and J by 3 bases, 8 bases remained unmatched. The CDR3 covers 15 residues. Germline V lookup: CDR1 SGDLS, CDR2 YYNGEE. CDR3 protein: CASSPGTSFNYEQYF. The CDR3 nucleotides read TGTGCCAGCAGCCCGGGGACTAGCTTTAACTACGAGCAGTACTTC. Full variable domain (outside the CDR3, taken from reference TRBV9 and TRBJ2-7): DSGVTQTPKHLITATGQRVTLRCSPRSGDLSVYWYQQSLDQGLQFLIQYYNGEERAKGNILERFSAQQFPDLHSELNLSSLELGDSALYFCASSPGTSFNYEQYFGPGTRLTVT.

The CDR3 DNA reads TGTGCCAGCAGTTATGAGGAGGAATTCCCCCTCCACTTT. This translates into CASSYEEEFPLHF. This chain connects TRBV6-6 to TRBJ1-6; D unresolved. The CDR3 has 13 amino acids. Germline CDR1 reads MNHNY; CDR2 reads SVGAGI (reference sequence). V lost 3 bases, J lost 13 bases, and 13 bases lay in between.

This chain connects TRBV7-9 to TRBJ1-2, with TRBD1 as a possible D gene (5 bases). Germline V gene lookup returns CDR1 SEHNR and CDR2 FQNEAQ (reference sequence). V was pared by 1 base and J by 13 bases, with 10 bases between. The length of the CDR3 is 11 residues. This CDR3 is CASSLVGHITF. The CDR3 coding sequence is TGTGCCAGCAGCTTAGTGGGGCACATCACCTTC.

The genes are TRBV7-2 and TRBJ2-5, with D possibly being TRBD2 (6 bases). The CDR3 extends over 15 amino acids. The V end lost 5 bases, the J end lost 2 bases, and 15 bases lay between the germline ends. Germline V gene sequence: CDR1 SGHTA, CDR2 FQGNSA. The CDR3 reads CASSRRAGPQETQYF. In DNA form, the CDR3 reads TGTGCCAGCAGCCGACGAGCGGGTCCTCAAGAGACCCAGTACTTC.

The rearrangement uses TRBV2 and TRBJ2-7, with D unresolved. Germline CDR1 reads SNHLY; CDR2 reads FYNNEI. The CDR3 spans 12 residues. Trimming shortened V by 4 bases and J by 7 bases, and 11 bases separated the two germline ends. The CDR3 nucleotides are TGTGCCAGCAGTGGATTGGCAAATGAGCAGTACTTC. Its translation: CASSGLANEQYF.

The genes are TRBV4-2 and TRBJ2-7, with TRBD2 matching 7 bases. CDR1 is LGHNA, CDR2 YNFKEQ, per germline. The CDR3 loop spans 20 amino acids. The ends lost 0 bases at V and 4 bases at J; junction bases unmatched: 21. The CDR3, as DNA: TGTGCCAGCAGCCAAGACTTTATTACCGCCCCCGGGACTAATTTATACGAGCAGTACTTC. This codes for CASSQDFITAPGTNLYEQYF.

The gene calls are TRBV4-3 and TRBJ1-3; the D is unclear. Germline lookup yields CDR1 LGHNA and CDR2 YSLEER. The V end was cut by 0 bases, the J end by 0 bases, with 9 bases between. The CDR3 extends over 16 amino acids. In DNA, the CDR3 is TGCGCCAGCAGCCAAGATGGAGGGTTCTCTGGAAACACCATATATTTT. It encodes CASSQDGGFSGNTIYF.

This chain connects TRBV7-2 to TRBJ2-1, with TRBD2 matching over 9 bases. The trim removed 5 bases at V and 8 bases at J, leaving 16 bases unmatched. Germline CDR1 and CDR2: SGHTA and FQGNSA. The CDR3 runs to 17 residues. The CDR3 sequence: CASSHLGRLAGDDEQFF. The CDR3 coding sequence is TGTGCCAGCAGCCACCTGGGCCGTTTAGCGGGAGATGATGAGCAGTTCTTC.

This sequence joins TRBV5-6 and TRBJ1-2; possible D gene TRBD1, 6 bases. This CDR3 has 14 amino acids. V lost 0 bases, J lost 8 bases, and 14 bases lay in between. Germline loops: CDR1 SGHDT, CDR2 YYEEEE. The DNA for the CDR3 is TGTGCCAGCAGCTTGGCTCCCAGGGGTCGAGGCTACACCTTC. It is translated as CASSLAPRGRGYTF.